Below, 17 T cell receptor beta chains from the same sample are listed, as sequenced in a study of T cell responses to AZD1222 COVID-19 vaccine. Data came from immunoSEQ multiplex PCR; TCRdb stores just in-frame clones and leaves some out. In the table there are under 200,000 clones, 85% to 95% of which are singletons. This specimen was peripheral blood, taken on day 0 of AZD1222 vaccination. These receptors were taken from an adult in good health.

In DNA, the CDR3 is TGCAGTGCTAGTTTAGGGACTAGCGAAGAGACCCAGTACTTC. This codes for CSASLGTSEETQYF. The rearrangement links TRBV20-1 to TRBJ2-5; 10 bases line up with TRBD2. The CDR3 sequence is 14 residues long. CDR1 and CDR2 (germline): DFQATT, SNEGSKA (reference sequence). The trim removed 3 bases at V and 3 bases at J, leaving 4 bases unmatched.

The chain links TRBV24-1 to TRBJ2-1; tentatively, D is TRBD2 (5 bases). Between the trimmed V and J ends, which lost 9 bases and 5 bases, there was a span of 16 bases. This CDR3 has 14 amino acids. Germline V gene data show CDR1 as KGHDR and CDR2 as SFDVKD. The CDR3 nucleotides read TGTGCCACCGCCGAGGGTGAGATAAACAATGAGCAGTTCTTC. Translating gives CATAEGEINNEQFF.

The chain has TRBV21-1 and TRBJ1-2. TRBV21-1 is a pseudogene locus. The CDR3 has 16 residues. The CDR3 loop is CASVKVSRDVAYGYTF. The DNA of the CDR3 is TGTGCCAGCGTTAAGGTGTCGAGGGACGTAGCCTATGGCTACACCTTC.

V and J are TRBV27 and TRBJ2-7; 10 positions agree with TRBD2. From germline, CDR1 is MNHEY and CDR2 SMNVEV (reference sequence). The CDR3 is 16 residues long. Trimming at V came to 6 bases and at J to 2 bases, leaving 10 bases not matched to a gene. CDR3 amino acids: CASSSTGTSEAYEQYF. CDR3 DNA: TGTGCCAGCAGCTCGACCGGGACTAGCGAGGCCTACGAGCAGTACTTC.

The V and J genes are TRBV27 and TRBJ1-2, with D uncertain. Germline-derived CDR1 and CDR2 are MNHEY and SMNVEV (reference sequence). Trimming pared 0 bases from V and 8 bases from J, leaving 10 bases between. The CDR3 loop spans 13 amino acids. The DNA for the CDR3 is TGTGCCAGCAGTTTATCGTCAGGCTGGGGCTACACCTTC. Translated: CASSLSSGWGYTF.

This rearrangement joins TRBV2 to TRBJ2-1; TRBD2 might be the D (5 bases). Deletions cut 9 bases from V and 8 bases from J, with 17 bases between. Germline CDR1 SNHLY, CDR2 FYNNEI. The CDR3 runs to 13 residues. The CDR3 region is CASVELEDHEQFF. CDR3 nucleotides: TGTGCCAGTGTCGAACTAGAGGATCATGAGCAGTTCTTC.

The chain couples TRBV4-1 to TRBJ1-3; D is perhaps TRBD1 (5 bases). The germline CDR1 and CDR2 sequences are MGHRA and YSYEKL. The CDR3 has 16 residues. V was cut by 5 bases and J by 0 bases, with 14 bases left in between. The CDR3 sequence: CASSFRDGSSGNTIYF. The CDR3 DNA reads as TGCGCCAGCAGCTTCCGGGACGGCAGCTCTGGAAACACCATATATTTT.

The V gene is TRBV19, the J gene TRBJ1-5; 7 nucleotides line up with TRBD1. Trimming removed 5 bases from V and 2 bases from J; junction bases left unmatched: 6. Germline V gene sequence: CDR1 LNHDA, CDR2 SQIVND (reference sequence). This CDR3 comprises 15 residues. CDR3 residues: CASSWTGEGNQPQHF. The CDR3 nucleotides read TGTGCCAGTAGTTGGACAGGCGAGGGCAATCAGCCCCAGCATTTT.

The sample holds one count of this clone. The rearrangement joins TRBV5-4 to TRBJ2-5; a possible D gene is TRBD2 (5 bases). The CDR3 consists of 13 residues. In germline, CDR1 is SGHNT, CDR2 YYREEE (reference sequence). Deletions cut 5 bases from V and 5 bases from J, with 13 bases between. This CDR3 reads CASSFSGWETQYF. CDR3 DNA: TGTGCCAGCAGTTTTTCGGGGTGGGAGACCCAGTACTTC.

The CDR3 reads CASSPQGTSGGSSYNEQFF. The DNA for the CDR3 is TGTGCCAGCTCACCACAGGGTACTAGCGGGGGAAGCTCCTACAATGAGCAGTTCTTC. The chain combines TRBV18 with TRBJ2-1; 11 nucleotides match TRBD2. After removal of 1 base from V and 0 bases from J, the junction contained 8 bases not matched to a gene. There are 19 residues in the CDR3. Per germline, CDR1 KGHSH and CDR2 LQKENI.

The rearrangement uses TRBV11-2 and TRBJ1-4; D gene ambiguous. Trimming removed 5 bases at V and 7 bases at J, with 11 bases between. The CDR3 is 13 residues long. The V gene's germline CDR1 is SGHAT and CDR2 FQNNGV. For the CDR3, the DNA is TGTGCCAGCAGCCCGACTGAGGGTGAAAAACTGTTTTTT. Translation gives CASSPTEGEKLFF.

V gene TRBV5-6 combines with J gene TRBJ1-5; unclear D gene. Trimming stripped 2 bases from V and 3 bases from J, with 6 bases between. The CDR3 runs to 13 residues. Looked up from germline, CDR1 is SGHDT and CDR2 is YYEEEE. CDR3 loop: CASSFAYNQPQHF. The CDR3, as DNA: TGTGCCAGCAGCTTCGCATACAATCAGCCCCAGCATTTT.

The chain couples TRBV19 to TRBJ1-1; D not resolved. Trimming took off 8 bases at V and 0 bases at J, with 16 bases between the two ends. The germline V gene has CDR1 LNHDA and CDR2 SQIVND (reference sequence). The CDR3 is 15 amino acids. CDR3 in amino acids: CASSQVGIMNTEAFF. As DNA, the CDR3 is TGTGCCAGTTCCCAAGTCGGGATCATGAACACTGAAGCTTTCTTT.

The chain carries TRBV19 and TRBJ2-3; 11 nucleotides align to TRBD2. The trim removed 6 bases at V and 3 bases at J, leaving 8 bases unmatched. Germline V gene lookup returns CDR1 LNHDA and CDR2 SQIVND (reference sequence). The CDR3 runs to 16 residues. CDR3 residues: CASRVAGGPGTDTQYF. CDR3 nucleotides: TGTGCCAGTAGGGTAGCGGGGGGGCCGGGGACAGATACGCAGTATTTT.

V usage is TRBV25-1 and J usage is TRBJ1-1; no reliable D call. The length of the CDR3 is 12 residues. V lost 6 bases to trimming and J lost 0 bases, with 5 bases between them. Looked up from germline, CDR1 is MGHDK and CDR2 is SYGVNS. The CDR3 DNA reads TGTGCCAGCAGGGTATTGAACACTGAAGCTTTCTTT. It codes for CASRVLNTEAFF.

The J gene is TRBJ2-7, the V gene TRBV19; tentatively, D is TRBD2 (6 bases). V was trimmed by 6 bases and J by 3 bases, leaving 15 bases between them. CDR1 LNHDA and CDR2 SQIVND come from the germline V gene (reference sequence). This CDR3 region has 14 residues. Here the CDR3 reads CASSPGWGLYEQYF. The CDR3 DNA sequence: TGTGCCAGTAGCCCGGGTTGGGGACTCTACGAGCAGTACTTC. Supplemented by reference TRBV19 and TRBJ2-7, the full variable domain reads DGGITQSPKYLFRKEGQNVTLSCEQNLNHDAMYWYRQDPGQGLRLIYYSQIVNDFQKGDIAEGYSVSREKKESFPLTVTSAQKNPTAFYLCASSPGWGLYEQYFGPGTRLTVT.

V usage is TRBV7-2 and J usage is TRBJ1-6, with a weak D call TRBD1 (5 bases). V was cut by 1 base and J by 5 bases, with 9 bases left in between. The CDR3 has 15 amino acids. The germline CDR1 and CDR2 sequences are SGHTA and FQGNSA. CDR3 nucleotide sequence: TGTGCCAGCAGCTTAGTGTCAGGGAATAATTCACCCCTCCACTTT. It encodes CASSLVSGNNSPLHF.